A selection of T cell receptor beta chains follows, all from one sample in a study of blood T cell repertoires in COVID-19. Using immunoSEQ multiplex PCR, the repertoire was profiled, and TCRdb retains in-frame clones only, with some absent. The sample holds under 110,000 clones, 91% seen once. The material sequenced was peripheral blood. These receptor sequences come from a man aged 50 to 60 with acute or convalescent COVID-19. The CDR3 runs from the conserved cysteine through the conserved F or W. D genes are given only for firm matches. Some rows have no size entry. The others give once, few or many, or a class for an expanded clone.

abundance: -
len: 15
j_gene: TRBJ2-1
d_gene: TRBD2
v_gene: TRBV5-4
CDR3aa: CASTFSGAGSNEQFF
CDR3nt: TGTGCCAGCACCTTTAGCGGGGCGGGGAGTAATGAGCAGTTCTTC

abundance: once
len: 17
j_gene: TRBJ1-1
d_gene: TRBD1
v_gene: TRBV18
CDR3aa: CASSPRQGAGVNTEAFF
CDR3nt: TGTGCCAGCTCACCGAGACAGGGGGCGGGCGTGAACACTGAAGCTTTCTTT

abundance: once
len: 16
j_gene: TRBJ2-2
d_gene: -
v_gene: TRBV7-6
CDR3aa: CASSLVGTGDTGELFF
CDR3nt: TGTGCCAGCAGCTTAGTTGGTACGGGGGACACCGGGGAGCTGTTTTTT

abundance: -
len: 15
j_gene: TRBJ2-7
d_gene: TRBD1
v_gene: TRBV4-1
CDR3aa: CASSPRDRDFYEQYF
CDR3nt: TGCGCCAGCAGCCCCCGGGACAGGGATTTTTACGAGCAGTACTTC

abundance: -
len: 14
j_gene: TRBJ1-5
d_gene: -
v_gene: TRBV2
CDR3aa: CASSGLGGSQPQHF
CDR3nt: TGTGCCAGCAGTGGCTTGGGAGGGAGTCAGCCCCAGCATTTT

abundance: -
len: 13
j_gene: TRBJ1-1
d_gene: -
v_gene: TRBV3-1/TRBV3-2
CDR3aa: CASKGQLNTEAFF
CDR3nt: TGTGCCAGCAAGGGACAACTAAACACTGAAGCTTTCTTT

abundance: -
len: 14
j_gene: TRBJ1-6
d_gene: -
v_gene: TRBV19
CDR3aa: CASSNGGLNSPLHF
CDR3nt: TGTGCCAGTAGTAATGGGGGCCTAAATTCACCCCTCCACTTT

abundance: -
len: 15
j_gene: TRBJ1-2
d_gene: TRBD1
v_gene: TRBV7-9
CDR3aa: CASSSDRGGSGGYTF
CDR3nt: TGTGCCAGCAGCTCCGACAGGGGAGGCAGTGGTGGCTACACCTTC

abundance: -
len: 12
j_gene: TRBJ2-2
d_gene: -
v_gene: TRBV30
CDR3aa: CAWSPYTGELFF
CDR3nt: TGTGCCTGGAGTCCCTACACCGGGGAGCTGTTTTTT

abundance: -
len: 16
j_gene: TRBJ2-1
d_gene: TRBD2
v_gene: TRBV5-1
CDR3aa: CASSLVSSGGAYEQFF
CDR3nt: TGCGCCAGCAGCTTGGTTTCTAGCGGGGGGGCGTACGAGCAGTTCTTC

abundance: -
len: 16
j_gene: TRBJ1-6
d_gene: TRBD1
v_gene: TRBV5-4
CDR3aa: CASSPQQGASGSPLHF
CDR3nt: TGTGCCAGCAGCCCTCAACAGGGGGCAAGTGGTTCACCCCTCCACTTT

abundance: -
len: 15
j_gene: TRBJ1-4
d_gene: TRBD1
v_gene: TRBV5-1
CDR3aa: CASSLDGQGGEKLFF
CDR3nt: TGCGCCAGCAGCTTGGACGGACAGGGCGGTGAAAAACTGTTTTTT

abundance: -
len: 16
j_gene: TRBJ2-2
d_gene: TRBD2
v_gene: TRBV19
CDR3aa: CASTLAGGFGTGELFF
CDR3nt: TGTGCCAGTACCTTAGCGGGGGGGTTCGGCACCGGGGAGCTGTTTTTT

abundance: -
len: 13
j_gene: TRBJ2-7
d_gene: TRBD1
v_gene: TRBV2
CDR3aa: CASSQTGGQGQYF
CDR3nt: TGTGCCAGCAGCCAGACAGGGGGCCAGGGGCAGTACTTC

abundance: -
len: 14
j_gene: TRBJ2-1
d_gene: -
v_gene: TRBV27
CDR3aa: CASNRGIGYNEQFF
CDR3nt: TGTGCCAGCAATCGGGGAATAGGTTACAATGAGCAGTTCTTC

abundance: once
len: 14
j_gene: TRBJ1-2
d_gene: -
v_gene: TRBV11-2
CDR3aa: CASSPVRGGYGYTF
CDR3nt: TGTGCCAGCAGCCCAGTGCGGGGGGGATATGGCTACACCTTC

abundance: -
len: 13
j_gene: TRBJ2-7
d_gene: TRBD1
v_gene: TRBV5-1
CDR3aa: CASSLQGFYEQYF
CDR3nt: TGCGCCAGCAGCTTACAGGGGTTCTACGAGCAGTACTTC